This paragraph covers one T cell receptor beta chain sequence. The data were produced by immunoSEQ multiplex PCR, yet TCRdb's version contains in-frame clones alone and is incomplete. The sample holds more than 15,000 clones, over 45% seen once. This entry belongs to a study of radiation and T cells in renal cell carcinoma. Treatment defined: 15 Gy SBRT to primary tumor, nephrectomy 4 weeks later. This renal cell carcinoma was of the clear cell type. The CDR3 has 13 amino acids. Trimming removed 5 bases from V and 6 bases from J; junction bases left unmatched: 7. The germline V gene encodes CDR1 SGDLS and CDR2 YYNGEE.

V gene TRBV9 combines with J gene TRBJ2-7; TRBD2 agrees at 8 bases. The receptor comes from a middle-aged man with renal cell carcinoma. Sequences were derived from tumor tissue, sampled from a patient whose treatment included radiotherapy and nephrectomy. CDR3 bases: TGTGCCAGCAGTGAGGCTCGGGAGGGCGAGCAGTACTTC. Translation gives CASSEAREGEQYF.